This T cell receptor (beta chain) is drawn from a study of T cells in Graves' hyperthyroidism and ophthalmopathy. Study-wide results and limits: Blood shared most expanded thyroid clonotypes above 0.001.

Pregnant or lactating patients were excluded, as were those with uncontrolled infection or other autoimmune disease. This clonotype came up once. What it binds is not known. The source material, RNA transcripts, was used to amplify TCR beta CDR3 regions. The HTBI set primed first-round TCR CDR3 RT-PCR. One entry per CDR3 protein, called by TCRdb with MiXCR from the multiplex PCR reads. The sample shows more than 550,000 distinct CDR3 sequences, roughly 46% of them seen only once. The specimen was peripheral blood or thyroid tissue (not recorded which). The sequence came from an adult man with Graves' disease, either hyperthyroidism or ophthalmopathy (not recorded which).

Here the CDR3 reads CASRGTGGAETQYF. Written as DNA, the CDR3 is TGCGCCAGCAGGGGGACAGGGGGCGCCGAGACCCAGTACTTC. The V call is TRBV10-2, the J call TRBJ2-5; 12 nucleotides agree with TRBD1. The germline V gene encodes CDR1 WSHSY and CDR2 SAAADI. The CDR3 length is 14 residues. With 6 bases clipped from V and 5 bases from J, the junction kept 4 bases outside the gene matches.